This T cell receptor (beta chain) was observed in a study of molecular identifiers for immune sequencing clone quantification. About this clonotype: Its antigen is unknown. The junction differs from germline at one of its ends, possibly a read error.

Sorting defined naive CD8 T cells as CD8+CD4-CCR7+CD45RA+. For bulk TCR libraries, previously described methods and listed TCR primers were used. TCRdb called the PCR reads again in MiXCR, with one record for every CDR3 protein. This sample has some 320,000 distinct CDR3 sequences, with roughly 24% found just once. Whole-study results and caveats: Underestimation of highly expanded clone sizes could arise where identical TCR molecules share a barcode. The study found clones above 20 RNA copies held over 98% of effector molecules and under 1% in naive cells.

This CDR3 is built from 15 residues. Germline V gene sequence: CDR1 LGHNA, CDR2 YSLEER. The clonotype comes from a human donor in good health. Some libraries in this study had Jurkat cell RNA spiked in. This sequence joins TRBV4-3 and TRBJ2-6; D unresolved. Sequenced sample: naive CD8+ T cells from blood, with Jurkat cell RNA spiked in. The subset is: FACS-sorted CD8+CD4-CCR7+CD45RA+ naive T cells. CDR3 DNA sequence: TGCGCCCGCAGCCAAAGTGTCGTTGGGGCCAACGTCCTGACTTTC. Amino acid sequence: CARSQSVVGANVLTF.